Here is one T cell receptor beta chain with its context. Treatment described: oral pan-JAK inhibitor, 5-10 mg twice daily. The data were taken from a study of CD8+ T cells in alopecia areata. For the study at large: It was oral tofacitinib, at 5 to 10 mg twice daily, that treated patients received.

In each case, RNA was isolated and then reverse transcribed into cDNA as the sequencing template. Profiled with immunoSEQ multiplex PCR; TCRdb holds only in-frame clones, not every one. The sample has 150,000 to 200,000 clones, roughly 60% seen once. The CDR3 has 16 amino acids. Trimming removed 0 bases from V and 0 bases from J, with 9 bases in between. Germline lookup yields CDR1 GTSNPN and CDR2 SVGIG (reference sequence). This chain connects TRBV30 to TRBJ2-6; unclear D gene. The clonotype comes from a human donor with alopecia areata. Sample: CD4+ T cells sorted from blood, taken at week 24, from a patient treated with tofacitinib. The CDR3 loop reads CAWSVLSGSGANVLTF. CDR3 coding DNA: TGTGCCTGGAGTGTACTTTCGGGCTCTGGGGCCAACGTCCTGACTTTC.